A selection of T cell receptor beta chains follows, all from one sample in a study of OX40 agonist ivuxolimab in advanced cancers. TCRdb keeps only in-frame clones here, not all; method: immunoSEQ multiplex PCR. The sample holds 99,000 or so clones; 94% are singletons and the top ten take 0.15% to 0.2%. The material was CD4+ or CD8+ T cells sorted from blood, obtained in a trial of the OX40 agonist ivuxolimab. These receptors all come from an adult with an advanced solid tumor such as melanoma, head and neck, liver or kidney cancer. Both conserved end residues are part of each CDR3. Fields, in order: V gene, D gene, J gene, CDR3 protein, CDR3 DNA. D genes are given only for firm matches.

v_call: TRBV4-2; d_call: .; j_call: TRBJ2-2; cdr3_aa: CASSRGTLNTGELFF; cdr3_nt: TGTGCCAGCAGCCGAGGGACCCTGAACACCGGGGAGCTGTTTTTT
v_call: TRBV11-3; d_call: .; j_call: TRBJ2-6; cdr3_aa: CASSPGVGGANVLTF; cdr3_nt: TGTGCCAGCAGCCCCGGGGTAGGTGGGGCCAACGTCCTGACTTTC
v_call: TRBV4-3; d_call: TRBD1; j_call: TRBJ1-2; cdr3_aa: CASTSTGQGFYGYTF; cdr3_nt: TGCGCCAGCACCTCAACGGGACAGGGCTTCTATGGCTACACCTTC
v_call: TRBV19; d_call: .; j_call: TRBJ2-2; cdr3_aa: CASSTEMGLRELFF; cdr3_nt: TGTGCCAGTAGTACGGAGATGGGACTCAGGGAGCTGTTTTTT
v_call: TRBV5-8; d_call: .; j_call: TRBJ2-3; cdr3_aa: CASSSSRNLVDTQYF; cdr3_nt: TGTGCCAGCAGCTCCTCTAGGAACTTAGTTGATACGCAGTATTTT
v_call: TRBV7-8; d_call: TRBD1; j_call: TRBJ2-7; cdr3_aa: CASSSNQGQPNSYEQYF; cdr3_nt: TGTGCCAGCAGCTCGAACCAGGGACAGCCCAACTCCTACGAGCAGTACTTC
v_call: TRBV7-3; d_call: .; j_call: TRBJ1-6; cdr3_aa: CASSQRASRNSPLHF; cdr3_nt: TGTGCCAGCAGCCAAAGGGCGTCCAGAAATTCACCCCTCCACTTT
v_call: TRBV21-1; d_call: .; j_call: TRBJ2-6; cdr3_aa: CASSKGRENPRGSGANVLTF; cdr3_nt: TGTGCCAGCAGCAAAGGCAGAGAAAATCCCCGGGGGTCTGGGGCCAACGTCCTGACTTTC
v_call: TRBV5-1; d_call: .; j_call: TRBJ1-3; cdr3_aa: CASSSGKNLRGNTIYF; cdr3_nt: TGCGCCAGCAGCTCCGGAAAGAATTTGAGGGGAAACACCATATATTTT
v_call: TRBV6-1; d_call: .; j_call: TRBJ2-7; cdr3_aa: CASASVTLTYEQYF; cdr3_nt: TGTGCCAGCGCTTCAGTGACATTAACTTACGAGCAGTACTTC
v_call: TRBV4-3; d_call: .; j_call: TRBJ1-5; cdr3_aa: CASSRHAGQPQHF; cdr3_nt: TGCGCCAGCAGCCGTCACGCGGGTCAGCCCCAGCATTTT
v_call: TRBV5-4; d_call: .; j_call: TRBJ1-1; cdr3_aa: CASSLAGGNTEAFF; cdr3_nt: TGTGCCAGCAGCTTGGCGGGGGGCAACACTGAAGCTTTCTTT
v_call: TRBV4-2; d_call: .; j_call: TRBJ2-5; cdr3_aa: CASSQDTQQETQYF; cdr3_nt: TGTGCCAGCAGCCAAGATACCCAGCAAGAGACCCAGTACTTC
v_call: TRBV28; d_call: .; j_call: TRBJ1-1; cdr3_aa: CASRTDLMNTEAFF; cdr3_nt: TGTGCCAGCAGAACCGACCTGATGAACACTGAAGCTTTCTTT